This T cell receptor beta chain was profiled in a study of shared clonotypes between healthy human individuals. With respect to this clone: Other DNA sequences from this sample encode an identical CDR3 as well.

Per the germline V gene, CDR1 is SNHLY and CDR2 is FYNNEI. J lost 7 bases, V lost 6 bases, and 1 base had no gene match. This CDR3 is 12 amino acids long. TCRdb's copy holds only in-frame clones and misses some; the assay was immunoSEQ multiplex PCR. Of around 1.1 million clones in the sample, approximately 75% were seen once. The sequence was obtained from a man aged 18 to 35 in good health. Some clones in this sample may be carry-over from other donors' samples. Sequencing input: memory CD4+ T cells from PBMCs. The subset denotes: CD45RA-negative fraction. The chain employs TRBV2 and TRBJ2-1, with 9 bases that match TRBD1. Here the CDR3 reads CASRDRGNEQFF. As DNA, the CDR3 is TGTGCCAGCAGGGACAGGGGAAATGAGCAGTTCTTC.